The next 10 T cell receptor beta chains were all read from a single sample in a study of blood T cell repertoires in COVID-19. The data were produced by immunoSEQ multiplex PCR, yet TCRdb's version contains in-frame clones alone and is incomplete. The top ten hold 5% of the sample, which has around 150,000 clones, approximately 80% seen once. The sample comprised peripheral blood. The receptors shown here come from a woman aged 45 to 65 with acute or convalescent COVID-19.

With respect to this clone: Other DNA sequences from this sample encode an identical CDR3 as well. The J gene is TRBJ1-4, the V gene TRBV29-1, with D maybe TRBD1 (5 bases). Germline V gene lookup returns CDR1 SQVTM and CDR2 ANQGSEA. CDR3 length: 13 amino acids. Trimming stripped 4 bases from V and 5 bases from J, with 11 bases between. The CDR3 DNA reads as TGCAGCGTTGGGAGGGGCAGCAATGAAAAACTGTTTTTT. Translation gives CSVGRGSNEKLFF.

This chain joins TRBV19 and TRBJ1-6; 8 bases match TRBD1. Germline loops: CDR1 LNHDA, CDR2 SQIVND (reference sequence). V shed 4 bases, J shed 5 bases, and the junction held 7 bases outside the gene matches. This CDR3 is built from 16 residues. CDR3 nucleotide sequence: TGTGCCAGTAGTACCGGGACAGGAGTTCATAATTCACCCCTCCACTTT. It specifies CASSTGTGVHNSPLHF. The whole variable domain, remainder taken from reference TRBV19 and TRBJ1-6, is DGGITQSPKYLFRKEGQNVTLSCEQNLNHDAMYWYRQDPGQGLRLIYYSQIVNDFQKGDIAEGYSVSREKKESFPLTVTSAQKNPTAFYLCASSTGTGVHNSPLHFGNGTRLTVT.

V usage is TRBV2 and J usage is TRBJ2-4, with unresolved D. CDR1 and CDR2 (germline): SNHLY, FYNNEI. Trimming took off 5 bases at V and 9 bases at J, with 17 bases between the two ends. The CDR3 sequence is 14 residues long. The DNA for the CDR3 is TGTGCCAGCAGTCCCCCGAGGAGTGATGGCATTCAGTACTTC. It encodes CASSPPRSDGIQYF.

The chain couples TRBV7-2 to TRBJ1-6, with D perhaps TRBD1 (5 bases). V lost 5 bases and J 5 bases, leaving 13 bases between the germline ends. The CDR3 totals 15 residues. Germline V gene data show CDR1 as SGHTA and CDR2 as FQGNSA. CDR3 protein: CASSMAGWDNSPLHF. For the CDR3, the DNA is TGTGCCAGCAGCATGGCAGGGTGGGATAATTCACCCCTCCACTTT.

This chain links TRBV5-1 with TRBJ2-7, with TRBD1 matching 7 bases. This CDR3 has 15 amino acids. Germline CDR1 is SGHRS and CDR2 is YFSETQ. V lost 3 bases to trimming and J lost 5 bases; unmatched junction nucleotides: 11. In DNA form, the CDR3 reads TGCGCCAGCAGCTCGCAGACAGGGCTAAGCGACGAGCAGTACTTC. Translated: CASSSQTGLSDEQYF.

With respect to this clone: The same CDR3 also results from other DNA sequences found in this sample. J is TRBJ1-1 and V is TRBV6-5; 7 bases map to TRBD1. The CDR3 covers 14 residues. Germline trimming cut 4 bases from V and 2 bases from J; bases unmatched to any gene: 4. Germline V gene data show CDR1 as MNHEY and CDR2 as SVGAGI. Here the CDR3 reads CASSSRTGNTEAFF. Written as DNA, the CDR3 is TGTGCCAGCAGTTCCCGGACAGGAAACACTGAAGCTTTCTTT.

V usage is TRBV27 and J usage is TRBJ1-1, with D perhaps matching TRBD1 (5 bases). V was cut by 8 bases and J by 4 bases, with 11 bases left in between. CDR1 is MNHEY, CDR2 SMNVEV, per germline (reference sequence). The CDR3 covers 12 residues. CDR3 in amino acids: CASRRGGTEAFF. The DNA for the CDR3 is TGTGCCAGCCGGAGGGGTGGCACTGAAGCTTTCTTT.

The chain couples TRBV7-6 to TRBJ1-4; D remains unclear. This CDR3 is built from 16 residues. The germline V gene has CDR1 SGHVS and CDR2 FNYEAQ. Between the trimmed V and J ends, which lost 4 bases and 8 bases, there was a span of 20 bases. DNA of the CDR3: TGTGCCAGCAGCTCTCATCCCAGGTCCCCCGAAGAAAAACTGTTTTTT. This encodes CASSSHPRSPEEKLFF.

The chain recombines TRBV5-4 with TRBJ1-1; D call uncertain. V shed 0 bases and J shed 6 bases, with 9 bases lying between them. The CDR3 totals 13 residues. Germline CDR1 SGHNT, CDR2 YYREEE (reference sequence). The CDR3 nucleotides read TGTGCCAGCAGCTTGGCTGAAGGAGCTGAAGCTTTCTTT. This translates into CASSLAEGAEAFF.

This chain connects TRBV6-5 to TRBJ2-7; TRBD2 might be the D (5 bases). Germline V gene sequence: CDR1 MNHEY, CDR2 SVGAGI. V was trimmed by 8 bases and J by 1 base, leaving 9 bases between them. The CDR3 covers 12 residues. CDR3 DNA: TGTGCCAGCGGGAGTACATCCTACGAGCAGTACTTC. It is translated as CASGSTSYEQYF.